This note documents a single T cell receptor beta chain sequence. This sample was taken from a study of control samples from healthy donors and cancer patients. The assay was immunoSEQ multiplex PCR, and TCRdb's table has in-frame clones only and misses some. Among about 75,000 clones listed, about 93% were seen once. This clonotype was sampled from a woman between 35 and 50 years old in good health. Sequences were obtained from blood.

In nucleotides, the CDR3 is TGTGCCAGTAGTATAGTAGGGGGCTCTGGGGAGCTGTTTTTT. Translated: CASSIVGGSGELFF. The V gene is TRBV19, the J gene TRBJ2-2; the match to TRBD1 covers 7 bases. The CDR3 length is 14 residues. Germline CDR1 is LNHDA and CDR2 is SQIVND (reference sequence). V lost 1 base to trimming and J lost 8 bases; unmatched junction nucleotides: 4. The variable domain in full, with the rest retrieved from reference TRBV19 and TRBJ2-2, is DGGITQSPKYLFRKEGQNVTLSCEQNLNHDAMYWYRQDPGQGLRLIYYSQIVNDFQKGDIAEGYSVSREKKESFPLTVTSAQKNPTAFYLCASSIVGGSGELFFGEGSRLTVL.